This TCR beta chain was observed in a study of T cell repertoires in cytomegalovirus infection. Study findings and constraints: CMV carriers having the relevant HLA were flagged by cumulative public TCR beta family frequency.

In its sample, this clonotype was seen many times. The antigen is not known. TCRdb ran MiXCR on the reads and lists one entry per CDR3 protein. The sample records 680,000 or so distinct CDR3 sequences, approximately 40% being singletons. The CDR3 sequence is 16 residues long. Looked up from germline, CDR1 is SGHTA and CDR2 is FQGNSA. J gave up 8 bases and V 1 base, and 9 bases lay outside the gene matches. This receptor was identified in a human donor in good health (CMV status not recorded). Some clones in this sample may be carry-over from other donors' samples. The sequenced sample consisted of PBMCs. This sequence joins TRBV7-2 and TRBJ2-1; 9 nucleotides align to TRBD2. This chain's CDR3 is CASSLGRGRAQYEQFF. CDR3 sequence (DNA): TGTGCCAGCAGCTTAGGGCGCGGGAGGGCCCAGTATGAGCAGTTCTTC.